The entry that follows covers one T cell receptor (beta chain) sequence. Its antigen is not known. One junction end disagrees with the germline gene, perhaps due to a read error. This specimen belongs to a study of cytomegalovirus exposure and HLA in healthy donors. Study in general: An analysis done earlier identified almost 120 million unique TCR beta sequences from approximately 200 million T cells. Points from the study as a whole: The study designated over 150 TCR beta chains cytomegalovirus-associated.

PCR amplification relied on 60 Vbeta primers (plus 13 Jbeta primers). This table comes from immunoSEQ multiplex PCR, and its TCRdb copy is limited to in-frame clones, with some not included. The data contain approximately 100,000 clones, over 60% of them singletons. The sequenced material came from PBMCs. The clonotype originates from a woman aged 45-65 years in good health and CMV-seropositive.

This CDR3 is CSSSLALRGAGNTIYF. The CDR3 region has the DNA TGTTCCAGCAGCTTAGCGCTTCGGGGTGCCGGAAACACCATATATTTT. This chain joins TRBV7-9 and TRBJ1-3; D is uncertain. Germline V gives CDR1 SEHNR, CDR2 FQNEAQ (reference sequence). The CDR3 is 16 residues long.